The 8 T cell receptor beta chains below come from one sample, sequenced in a study of shared clonotypes between healthy human individuals. Clones were sequenced by immunoSEQ multiplex PCR, and TCRdb holds only the in-frame ones, with some missing. The table shows about 2.4 million clones, with over 85% occurring only once. Sequenced: naive CD4+ T cells from PBMCs. Subset specified: CD45RA+ positively selected. Source of these receptors: a man in his late teens or twenties in good health. Some clones in this sample may be carry-over from other donors' samples.

The gene calls are TRBV6-1 and TRBJ1-2, with D uncertain. Germline CDR1 MNHNS, CDR2 SASEGT. The ends were cut back, 5 bases at V and 8 bases at J, with 15 bases in the middle. This CDR3 has 13 amino acids. The CDR3 here is CASSRSWTEGYTF. CDR3 coding DNA: TGTGCCAGCAGTCGATCCTGGACTGAGGGCTACACCTTC.

The chain employs TRBV20-1 and TRBJ2-1; D gene uncertain. The CDR3 runs 10 residues. Germline CDR1 DFQATT, CDR2 SNEGSKA (reference sequence). V dropped 4 bases and J dropped 5 bases, with 3 bases sitting between them. For the CDR3, the DNA is TGCAGTGCTAAGAACAATGAGCAGTTCTTC. It is translated as CSAKNNEQFF.

V gene TRBV19 combines with J gene TRBJ2-7; TRBD1 is a possible D gene (5 bases). The germline V gene has CDR1 LNHDA and CDR2 SQIVND (reference sequence). The CDR3 is 14 amino acids. With 0 bases removed from V and 1 base from J, the gap between germline ends came to 7 bases. The CDR3 sequence is CASSIDAGSYEQYF. CDR3 DNA sequence: TGTGCCAGTAGTATAGACGCAGGGTCCTACGAGCAGTACTTC. The full variable domain, with the rest looked up from reference TRBV19 and TRBJ2-7, is DGGITQSPKYLFRKEGQNVTLSCEQNLNHDAMYWYRQDPGQGLRLIYYSQIVNDFQKGDIAEGYSVSREKKESFPLTVTSAQKNPTAFYLCASSIDAGSYEQYFGPGTRLTVT.

The chain links TRBV10-2 to TRBJ2-3; TRBD1 or TRBD2 may be the D gene (5 bases each). The CDR3 totals 14 residues. V was shortened by 8 bases and J by 4 bases, with 16 bases between the two germline ends. From germline, CDR1 is WSHSY and CDR2 SAAADI. The CDR3 coding sequence is TGCGCCAGCGTCAATCGTGGGGACGCAGATACGCAGTATTTT. Translated, it gives CASVNRGDADTQYF.

The chain carries TRBV28 and TRBJ1-2; the match to TRBD1 covers 9 bases. The germline V gene has CDR1 MDHEN and CDR2 SYDVKM. The CDR3 runs 12 residues. V trimming: 6 bases; J trimming: 8 bases; junction bases outside the gene matches: 4. CDR3 amino acids: CASSYRGQGYTF. The CDR3, as DNA: TGTGCCAGCAGCTACAGGGGGCAGGGCTACACCTTC.

The chain has TRBV7-2 and TRBJ2-7, with TRBD2 matching 7 bases. CDR1 is SGHTA and CDR2 is FQGNSA in the germline V gene. The ends lost 2 bases at V and 3 bases at J; junction bases unmatched: 7. The CDR3 is 15 residues long. CDR3 in amino acids: CASSLIAGRSYEQYF. The CDR3 coding sequence is TGTGCCAGCAGCTTAATTGCCGGGAGGAGCTACGAGCAGTACTTC.

The chain links TRBV19 to TRBJ1-1; a weak D match, TRBD1 (6 bases). Germline V gives CDR1 LNHDA, CDR2 SQIVND (reference sequence). Trimming left V 4 bases short and J 3 bases short, with 21 bases between. The CDR3 has 17 amino acids. CDR3 sequence reads: CASSTLTFGGRYTEAFF. Here the CDR3 DNA reads TGTGCCAGTAGTACCCTGACGTTCGGGGGCAGGTACACTGAAGCTTTCTTT.

In this sample, this clone turned up once. The gene calls are TRBV5-4 and TRBJ2-6; no clear D gene. This CDR3 spans 13 amino acids. Per germline, CDR1 SGHNT and CDR2 YYREEE (reference sequence). The V and J ends lost 1 base and 3 bases respectively, with 2 bases between them. DNA of the CDR3: TGTGCCAGCAGCTTGTTTGGGGCCAACGTCCTGACTTTC. The encoded protein is CASSLFGANVLTF.